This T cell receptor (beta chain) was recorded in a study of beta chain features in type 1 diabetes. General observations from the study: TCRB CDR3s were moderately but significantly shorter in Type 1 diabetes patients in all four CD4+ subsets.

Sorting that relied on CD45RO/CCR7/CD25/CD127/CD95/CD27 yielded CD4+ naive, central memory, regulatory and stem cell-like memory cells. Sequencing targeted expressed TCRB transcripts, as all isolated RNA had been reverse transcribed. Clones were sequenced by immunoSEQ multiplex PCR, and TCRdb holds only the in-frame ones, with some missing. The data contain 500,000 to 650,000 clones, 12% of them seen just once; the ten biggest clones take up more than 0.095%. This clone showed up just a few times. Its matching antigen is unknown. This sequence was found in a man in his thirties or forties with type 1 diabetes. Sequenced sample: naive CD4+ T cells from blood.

CDR3 in amino acids: CASSHLQETQYF. The CDR3 coding sequence is TGCGCCAGCAGCCACTTACAAGAGACCCAGTACTTC. This chain connects TRBV5-1 to TRBJ2-5; D is undetermined. This CDR3 has 12 residues. CDR1 and CDR2 from the germline V gene are SGHRS and YFSETQ. V dropped 4 bases and J dropped 2 bases, with 6 bases sitting between them.